The 21 T cell receptor beta chains presented below share a single source sample, sequenced in a study of cytomegalovirus exposure and HLA in healthy donors. Use of 60 Vbeta and 13 Jbeta primers characterized the PCR. TCRdb's copy holds only in-frame clones and misses some; the assay was immunoSEQ multiplex PCR. The sample contains tens of thousands of clones, about four fifths of which appear only once. Sequencing was carried out using PBMCs. The source is a man aged 35 to 55 in good health and CMV-seronegative.

The chain uses TRBV7-9 and TRBJ2-1, with 11 bases matching TRBD1. This CDR3 region has 16 residues. The junction had 8 bases not matched to a gene; V was cut back by 4 bases and J by 6 bases. The germline V gene has CDR1 SEHNR and CDR2 FQNEAQ (reference sequence). CDR3 protein: CASSSPGQGAVNEQFF. DNA for the CDR3: TGTGCCAGCAGCTCGCCTGGACAGGGGGCGGTCAATGAGCAGTTCTTC.

The chain couples TRBV5-6 to TRBJ1-2; D might be TRBD1 (5 bases). Germline-derived CDR1 and CDR2 are SGHDT and YYEEEE. The CDR3 has 15 amino acids. V was cut by 4 bases and J by 6 bases, with 19 bases left in between. The CDR3 is CASSLGTEVLNGYTF. The CDR3 region has the DNA TGTGCCAGCAGCCTGGGGACGGAGGTATTGAATGGCTACACCTTC.

This rearrangement joins TRBV5-5 to TRBJ1-3, with D unresolved. Germline-derived CDR1 and CDR2 are SGHKS and YYEKEE (reference sequence). The CDR3 totals 13 residues. V was clipped by 5 bases and J by 3 bases, with 9 bases between them. The CDR3 here is CASRDGGGNTIYF. The DNA for the CDR3 is TGTGCCAGCAGGGACGGAGGTGGAAACACCATATATTTT.

The chain joins TRBV25-1 to TRBJ1-3; D uncertain. This CDR3 region has 16 residues. V lost 1 base, J lost 0 bases, and 10 bases lay in between. CDR1 MGHDK and CDR2 SYGVNS come from the germline V gene. This chain's CDR3 is CASSESTPFSGNTIYF. The DNA for the CDR3 is TGTGCCAGCAGTGAATCCACACCCTTCTCTGGAAACACCATATATTTT. Drawing the rest from reference TRBV25-1 and TRBJ1-3, the complete variable domain is EADIYQTPRYLVIGTGKKITLECSQTMGHDKMYWYQQDPGMELHLIHYSYGVNSTEKGDLSSESTVSRIRTEHFPLTLESARPSHTSQYLCASSESTPFSGNTIYFGEGSWLTVV.

A few counts support this clone. The rearrangement joins TRBV11-3 to TRBJ2-3; maybe TRBD1 (5 bases). The CDR3 is made up of 14 amino acids. V dropped 2 bases and J dropped 4 bases, with 10 bases sitting between them. CDR1 is SGHNT, CDR2 YENEEA, per germline. The CDR3 region is CASSLTPTADTQYF. CDR3 nucleotides: TGTGCCAGCAGCTTAACCCCGACAGCAGATACGCAGTATTTT.

Only one count was recorded for this clone. The CDR3 protein is CASSLAGTSFSVQYF. DNA for the CDR3: TGCGCCAGCAGCTTGGCCGGGACTAGCTTCAGTGTACAGTACTTC. The chain couples TRBV5-1 to TRBJ2-7, with 9 positions matching TRBD2. Trimming took 0 bases from V and 10 from J; bases not matched to a gene: 11. Germline assignment: CDR1 SGHRS and CDR2 YFSETQ. The CDR3 contains 15 residues.

The V gene is TRBV5-1, the J gene TRBJ2-5; D might be TRBD2 (7 bases). Germline V gene data show CDR1 as SGHRS and CDR2 as YFSETQ. There are 16 residues in the CDR3. V was trimmed by 5 bases and J by 1 base, leaving 18 bases between them. The CDR3 bases are TGCGCCAGCAGAGGACTAGACAGGAGCCTCCAAGAGACCCAGTACTTC. Its protein product is CASRGLDRSLQETQYF.

V is TRBV7-9 and J is TRBJ2-5; TRBD1 matches at 10 bases. This CDR3 contains 14 residues. Germline V gene data show CDR1 as SEHNR and CDR2 as FQNEAQ (reference sequence). V shed 4 bases, J shed 4 bases, and the junction held 3 bases outside the gene matches. CDR3 sequence (DNA): TGTGCCAGCAGCTACTGGACAGGGGGAGAGACCCAGTACTTC. Amino acids: CASSYWTGGETQYF.

The chain is built from TRBV25-1 and TRBJ2-5, with TRBD1 identical over 9 bases. CDR1 MGHDK and CDR2 SYGVNS come from the germline V gene. CDR3 length equals 14 residues. V was pared by 6 bases and J by 4 bases, with 6 bases of the junction left unmatched. The CDR3 DNA is TGTGCCAGCAGAAAGACAGGGGGGGCAGAGACCCAGTACTTC. Translating gives CASRKTGGAETQYF.

The V call is TRBV10-3, the J call TRBJ2-1; TRBD2 matches 8 bases. Germline CDR1 and CDR2: ENHRY and SYGVKD. The V and J ends lost 6 bases and 5 bases, in that order; junction bases with no gene match: 6. CDR3 size: 14 residues. The CDR3 loop reads CAIRVLAEDNEQFF. The CDR3 DNA sequence: TGTGCCATCAGGGTACTAGCGGAGGACAATGAGCAGTTCTTC.

The rearrangement links TRBV27 to TRBJ1-1; weak D call: TRBD1 (6 bases). Germline lookup yields CDR1 MNHEY and CDR2 SMNVEV (reference sequence). The CDR3 spans 14 residues. V was pared by 2 bases and J by 1 base, with 8 bases between. CDR3 nucleotides: TGTGCCAGCAGTTTACGACAGGAGAACACTGAAGCTTTCTTT. Amino acids: CASSLRQENTEAFF.

The chain recombines TRBV19 with TRBJ1-5; D not certain. From germline, CDR1 is LNHDA and CDR2 SQIVND (reference sequence). V lost 5 bases and J lost 9, with 8 bases in between. The CDR3 sequence is 11 residues long. CDR3 DNA: TGTGCCAGTAGTTTGGGAGGGCCCCAGCATTTT. Translated: CASSLGGPQHF.

The chain is built from TRBV2 and TRBJ2-5; TRBD1 aligns across 8 bases. The CDR3 covers 15 residues. Losses at the gene ends were 6 bases for V and 5 bases for J; bases not matched to a gene: 11. The germline gives CDR1 SNHLY, CDR2 FYNNEI. The CDR3 sequence: CASRKGDRGDETQYF. The CDR3 DNA is TGTGCCAGCAGAAAAGGCGACAGGGGAGACGAGACCCAGTACTTC.

The rearrangement uses TRBV19 and TRBJ2-6, with a tentative D call TRBD2 (5 bases). Germline V lookup: CDR1 LNHDA, CDR2 SQIVND (reference sequence). Trimming took off 5 bases at V and 1 base at J, with 15 bases between the two ends. This CDR3 region has 17 residues. The CDR3 protein is CASSPGLLGSGANVLTF. For the CDR3, the DNA is TGTGCCAGTAGTCCGGGGTTGTTAGGGTCTGGGGCCAACGTCCTGACTTTC.

The genes are TRBV14 and TRBJ2-7, with TRBD1 as a possible D gene (6 bases). Germline V gene data show CDR1 as SGHDN and CDR2 as FVKESK. This CDR3 is built from 14 residues. V shed 3 bases and J shed 4 bases, with 13 bases lying between them. Here the CDR3 reads CASSHNRERYEQYF. As DNA, the CDR3 is TGTGCCAGCAGCCATAACAGGGAGAGGTACGAGCAGTACTTC.

The chain couples TRBV10-3 to TRBJ1-2; 7 bases fit TRBD1. This CDR3 has 16 residues. CDR1 and CDR2 from the germline V gene are ENHRY and SYGVKD. Unmatched junction bases numbered 11, after V lost 6 bases and J lost 1 base. The CDR3 DNA reads as TGTGCCATCAGAGCGTGGACAGGCGACCTTAACTATGGCTACACCTTC. Its translation: CAIRAWTGDLNYGYTF.

The V gene is TRBV5-6, the J gene TRBJ1-2; the match to TRBD1 covers 12 bases. The length of the CDR3 is 15 residues. J was trimmed by 4 bases and V by 0 bases; bases with no gene match: 1. From germline, CDR1 is SGHDT and CDR2 YYEEEE. The CDR3 loop is CASSLGDRGLYGYTF. CDR3 bases: TGTGCCAGCAGCTTGGGGGACAGGGGGCTCTATGGCTACACCTTC.

The chain carries TRBV5-1 and TRBJ2-3; TRBD2 matches 11 bases. Germline trimming cut 4 bases from V and 2 bases from J; bases unmatched to any gene: 9. The CDR3 runs 17 residues. Germline V lookup: CDR1 SGHRS, CDR2 YFSETQ. CDR3 residues: CASSLTGLAGVTDTQYF. The CDR3 nucleotides are TGCGCCAGCAGCCTCACCGGACTAGCGGGTGTCACAGATACGCAGTATTTT.

This rearrangement joins TRBV7-9 to TRBJ2-1; 11 nucleotides line up with TRBD1. CDR3 length: 14 amino acids. J lost 8 bases, V lost 5 bases, and 5 bases had no gene match. Germline V CDR1 and CDR2: SEHNR, FQNEAQ (reference sequence). The CDR3 here is CASSRTGGLYEQFF. The CDR3 nucleotides read TGTGCCAGCAGCCGGACAGGGGGCCTCTATGAGCAGTTCTTC.

As to this clone: A read error may account for a junction end that differs from germline. The chain has TRBV9 and TRBJ1-2; D might be TRBD1 (5 bases). Germline loops: CDR1 SGDLS, CDR2 YYNGEE. The CDR3 has 16 residues. This chain's CDR3 is CASSVGAGLSFHGHTF. For the CDR3, the DNA is TGTGCCAGCAGCGTAGGGGCAGGGCTGAGTTTTCATGGCCACACCTTC.

The chain couples TRBV30 to TRBJ2-2, with D possibly TRBD2 on 6 matching bases. Germline V lookup: CDR1 GTSNPN, CDR2 SVGIG (reference sequence). Trimming removed 0 bases at V and 5 bases at J, with 10 bases between. The CDR3 covers 14 residues. In DNA, the CDR3 is TGTGCCTGGAGTGTATTTCGGGAGACCGGGGAGCTGTTTTTT. Translating it yields CAWSVFRETGELFF.